Given below is one TCR beta chain in context. These data belong to a study of blood T cell repertoires in COVID-19. Overall study context: COVID-19 samples, acute and convalescent, were from the United States, Italy and Spain.

In assigning cohorts, the study relied on participant-reported clinical history. The CDR3 covers 16 residues. CDR1 is LNHDA and CDR2 is SQIVND in the germline V gene (reference sequence). V gave up 5 bases and J gave up 7 bases; unmatched junction bases: 9. Only in-frame clones appear in the TCRdb table, and some are missing; sequencing was by immunoSEQ multiplex PCR. Here the sample spans about 270,000 clones, 75% to 90% being singletons. The chain has TRBV19 and TRBJ2-2, with 11 bases matching TRBD1. The sequencing sample was made of PBMCs or T cells enriched from blood (not recorded which). The sequence derives from a woman in her late teens or twenties who had recovered from COVID-19. CDR3 sequence reads: CASSPRDRGYGGELFF. In nucleotides, the CDR3 is TGTGCCAGTAGTCCCAGGGACAGGGGGTACGGCGGGGAGCTGTTTTTT.